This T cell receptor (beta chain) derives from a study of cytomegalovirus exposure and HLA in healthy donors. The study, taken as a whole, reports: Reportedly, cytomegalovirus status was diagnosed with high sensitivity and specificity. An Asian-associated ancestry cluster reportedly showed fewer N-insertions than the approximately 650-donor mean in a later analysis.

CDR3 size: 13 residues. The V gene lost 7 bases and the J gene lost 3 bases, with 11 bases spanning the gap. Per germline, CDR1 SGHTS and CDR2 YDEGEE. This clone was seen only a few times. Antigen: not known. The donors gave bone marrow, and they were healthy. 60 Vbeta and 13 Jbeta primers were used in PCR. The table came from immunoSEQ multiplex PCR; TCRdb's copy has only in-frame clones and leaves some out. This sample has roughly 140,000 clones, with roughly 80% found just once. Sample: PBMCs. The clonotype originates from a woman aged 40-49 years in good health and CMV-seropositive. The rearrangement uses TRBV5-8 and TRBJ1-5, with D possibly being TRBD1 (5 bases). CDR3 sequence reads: CASVDRLNQPQHF. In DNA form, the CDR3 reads TGTGCCAGCGTCGACAGACTCAATCAGCCCCAGCATTTT.